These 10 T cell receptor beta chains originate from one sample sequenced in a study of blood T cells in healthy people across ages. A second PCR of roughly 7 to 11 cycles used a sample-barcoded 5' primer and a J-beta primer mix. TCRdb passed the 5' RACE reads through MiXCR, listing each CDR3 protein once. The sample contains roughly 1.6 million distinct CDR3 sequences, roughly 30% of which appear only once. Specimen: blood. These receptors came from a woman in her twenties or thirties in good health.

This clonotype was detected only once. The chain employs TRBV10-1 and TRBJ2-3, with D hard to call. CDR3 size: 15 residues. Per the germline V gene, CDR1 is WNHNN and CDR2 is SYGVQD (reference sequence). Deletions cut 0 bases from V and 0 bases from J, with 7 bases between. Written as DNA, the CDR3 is TGCGCCAGCAGTGAGTCGATCGGCAGCACAGATACGCAGTATTTT. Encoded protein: CASSESIGSTDTQYF.

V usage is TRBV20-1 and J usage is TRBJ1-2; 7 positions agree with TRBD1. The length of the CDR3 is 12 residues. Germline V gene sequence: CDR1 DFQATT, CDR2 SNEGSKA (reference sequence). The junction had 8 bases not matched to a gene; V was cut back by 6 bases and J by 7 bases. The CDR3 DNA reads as TGCAGTGCCCCGACAGGGAAGAGTGGCTACACCTTC. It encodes CSAPTGKSGYTF.

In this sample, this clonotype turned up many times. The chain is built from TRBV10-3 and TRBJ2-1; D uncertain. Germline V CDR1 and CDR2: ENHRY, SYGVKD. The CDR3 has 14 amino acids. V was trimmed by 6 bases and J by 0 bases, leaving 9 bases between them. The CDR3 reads CAIRTQSSYNEQFF. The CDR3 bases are TGTGCCATCAGAACCCAGAGCTCCTACAATGAGCAGTTCTTC.

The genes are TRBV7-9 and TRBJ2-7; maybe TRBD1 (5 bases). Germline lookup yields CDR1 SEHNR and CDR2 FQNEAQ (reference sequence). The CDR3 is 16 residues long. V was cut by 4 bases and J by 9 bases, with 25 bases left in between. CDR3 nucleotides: TGTGCCAGCAGCTCCGCCGGAACCCCTCAGGGCCTTCGGCAGTACTTC. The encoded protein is CASSSAGTPQGLRQYF.

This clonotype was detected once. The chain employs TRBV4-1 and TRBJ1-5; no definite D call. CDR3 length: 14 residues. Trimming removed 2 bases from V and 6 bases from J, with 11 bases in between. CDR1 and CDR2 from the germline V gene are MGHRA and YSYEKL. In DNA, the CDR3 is TGCGCCAGCAGCCAATGGGCGGACTCTCAGCCCCAGCATTTT. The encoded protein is CASSQWADSQPQHF.

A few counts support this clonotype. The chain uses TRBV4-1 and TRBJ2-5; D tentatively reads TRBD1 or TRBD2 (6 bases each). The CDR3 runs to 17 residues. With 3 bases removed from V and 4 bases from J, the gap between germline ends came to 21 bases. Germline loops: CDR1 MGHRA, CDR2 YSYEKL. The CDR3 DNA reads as TGCGCCAGCAGCCAGTCAATCGGGGGCCATCTTTTAGAGACCCAGTACTTC. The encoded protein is CASSQSIGGHLLETQYF.

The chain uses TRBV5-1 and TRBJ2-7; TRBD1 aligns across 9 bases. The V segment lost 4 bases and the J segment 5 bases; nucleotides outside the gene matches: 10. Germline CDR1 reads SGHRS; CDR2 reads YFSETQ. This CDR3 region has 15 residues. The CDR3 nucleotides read TGCGCCAGCAGCCAACGCGGACAGGGGCTACACGAGCAGTACTTC. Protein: CASSQRGQGLHEQYF. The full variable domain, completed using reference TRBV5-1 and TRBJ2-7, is KAGVTQTPRYLIKTRGQQVTLSCSPISGHRSVSWYQQTPGQGLQFLFEYFSETQRNKGNFPGRFSGRQFSNSRSEMNVSTLELGDSALYLCASSQRGQGLHEQYFGPGTRLTVT.

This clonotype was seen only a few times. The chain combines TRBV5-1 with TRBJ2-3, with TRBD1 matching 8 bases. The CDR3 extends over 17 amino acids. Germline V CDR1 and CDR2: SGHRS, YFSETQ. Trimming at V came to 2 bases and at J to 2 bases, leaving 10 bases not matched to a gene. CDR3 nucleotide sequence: TGCGCCAGCAGCTTATCCGGGACAGGCCTCCTCACAGATACGCAGTATTTT. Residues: CASSLSGTGLLTDTQYF. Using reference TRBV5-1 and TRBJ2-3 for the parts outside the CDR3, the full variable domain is KAGVTQTPRYLIKTRGQQVTLSCSPISGHRSVSWYQQTPGQGLQFLFEYFSETQRNKGNFPGRFSGRQFSNSRSEMNVSTLELGDSALYLCASSLSGTGLLTDTQYFGPGTRLTVL.

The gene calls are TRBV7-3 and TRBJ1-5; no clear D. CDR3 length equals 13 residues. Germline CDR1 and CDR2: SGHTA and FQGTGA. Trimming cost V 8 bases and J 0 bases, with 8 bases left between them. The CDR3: CASAQDSNQPQHF. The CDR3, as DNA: TGTGCCAGCGCCCAGGATAGCAATCAGCCCCAGCATTTT.

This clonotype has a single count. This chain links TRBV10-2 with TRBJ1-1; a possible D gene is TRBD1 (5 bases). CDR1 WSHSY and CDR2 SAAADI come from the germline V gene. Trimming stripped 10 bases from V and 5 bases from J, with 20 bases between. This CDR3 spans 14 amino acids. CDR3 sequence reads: CATEKEGRRTEAFF. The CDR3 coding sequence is TGCGCCACCGAGAAGGAGGGGAGGAGGACTGAAGCTTTCTTT.